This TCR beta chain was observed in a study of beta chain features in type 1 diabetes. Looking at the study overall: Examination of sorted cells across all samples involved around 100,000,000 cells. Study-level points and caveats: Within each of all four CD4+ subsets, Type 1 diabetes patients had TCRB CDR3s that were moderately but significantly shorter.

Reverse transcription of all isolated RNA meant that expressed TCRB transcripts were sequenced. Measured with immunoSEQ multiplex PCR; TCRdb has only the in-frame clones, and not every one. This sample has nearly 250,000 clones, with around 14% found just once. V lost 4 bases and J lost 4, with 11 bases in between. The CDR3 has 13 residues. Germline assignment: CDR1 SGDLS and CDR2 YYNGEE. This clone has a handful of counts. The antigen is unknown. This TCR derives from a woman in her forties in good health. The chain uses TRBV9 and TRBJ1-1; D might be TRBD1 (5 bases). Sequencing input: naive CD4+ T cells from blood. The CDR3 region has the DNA TGTGCCAGCAGCCTCGGGGGGGGCACTGAAGCTTTCTTT. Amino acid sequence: CASSLGGGTEAFF.